These T cell receptor beta chains were read from a single sample in a study of blood T cell repertoires in COVID-19. TCRdb keeps only in-frame clones here, not all; method: immunoSEQ multiplex PCR. The sample includes roughly 250,000 clones, approximately 90% of them seen just once. The sequencing input was PBMCs or T cells enriched from blood (not recorded which). All receptors come from a woman between 35 and 50 years old with acute COVID-19. CDR3s include the opening cysteine and the closing phenylalanine or tryptophan. Fields, in order: J gene, CDR3 length, D gene, V gene, CDR3 protein. D genes are given only for firm matches.

J: TRBJ1-2
length: 15
D: TRBD1
V: TRBV6-5
CDR3: CASSFGRQGIYGYTF

J: TRBJ1-3
length: 13
D: TRBD1
V: TRBV19
CDR3: CASNRGPGNTIYF

J: TRBJ2-7
length: 12
D: -
V: TRBV28
CDR3: CARDYRSYEQYF

J: TRBJ1-4
length: 15
D: -
V: TRBV19
CDR3: CASSILDSSNEKLFF

J: TRBJ1-2
length: 12
D: -
V: TRBV2
CDR3: CASSIRDYGYTF

J: TRBJ1-3
length: 16
D: -
V: TRBV6-2/TRBV6-3
CDR3: CASSYETPISGNTIYF

J: TRBJ1-2
length: 17
D: -
V: TRBV27
CDR3: CASRARPGYGVSDGYTF

J: TRBJ1-2
length: 14
D: -
V: TRBV5-5
CDR3: CASSLEGSGYGYTF

J: TRBJ2-1
length: 14
D: TRBD1
V: TRBV29-1
CDR3: CSVGGGQTYNEQFF

J: TRBJ1-5
length: 14
D: -
V: TRBV28
CDR3: CASNQNRGNQPQHF

J: TRBJ1-2
length: 12
D: -
V: TRBV2
CDR3: CARSGTRDGYTF

J: TRBJ2-1
length: 17
D: TRBD2
V: TRBV11-3
CDR3: CASSPHRTSGGLDEQFF

J: TRBJ2-3
length: 18
D: TRBD2
V: TRBV19
CDR3: CASSISDGLAGEADTQYF

J: TRBJ2-5
length: 17
D: TRBD1
V: TRBV15
CDR3: CATSRDYLRDRAETQYF

J: TRBJ1-3
length: 15
D: TRBD1
V: TRBV29-1
CDR3: CSVRQGSKSSNTIYF